A single sample is the source of the 7 T cell receptor beta chains below, sequenced in a study of early T cells in non-severe SARS-CoV-2 infection (dated by TCRdb to 2020 to 2023). Library preparation employed 5' RACE. TCRdb lists the instrument as NextSeq 500. TCRdb handled the public reads itself, with Q25 trimming in fastp and clone calling in MiXCR, and kept productive beta chains. Each entry merges the rows of one CDR3 protein and shows their most common DNA and genes. The sample yields around 52,000 distinct CDR3 sequences; 6.2% were counted once. The ten biggest clones cover less than 5% of the sample. Specimen: whole blood. All receptors derive from an adult who was a healthcare worker with PCR-confirmed SARS-CoV-2 infection or an uninfected control (not recorded which).

This clonotype was detected many times. The chain employs TRBV19 and TRBJ2-3; TRBD2 agrees at 8 bases. The CDR3 is 12 residues long. Germline V lookup: CDR1 LNHDA, CDR2 SQIVND (reference sequence). The V and J ends lost 6 bases and 14 bases, in that order; junction bases with no gene match: 10. The DNA of the CDR3 is TGTGCCAGTAGCCTCACGGGGGGGAGGCTGTATTTT. It encodes CASSLTGGRLYF.

This clonotype was found many times. The rearrangement links TRBV6-6 to TRBJ1-4, with 11 bases identical to TRBD1. Looked up from germline, CDR1 is MNHNY and CDR2 is SVGAGI (reference sequence). This CDR3 is built from 15 residues. V lost 6 bases, J lost 8 bases, and 8 bases stayed unmatched. The CDR3 DNA reads TGTGCCAGCAGAGGACCCCGGGACAGGGGGGAAAAACTGTTTTTT. Translation: CASRGPRDRGEKLFF.

This clonotype has a count of ten or more. The chain is built from TRBV6-4 and TRBJ1-2; TRBD1 agrees at 8 bases. With 3 bases clipped from V and 10 bases from J, the junction kept 7 bases outside the gene matches. CDR3 length: 13 amino acids. Germline CDR1 MRHNA, CDR2 SNTAGT. CDR3 bases: TGTGCCAGCAGTGAAGAAACAGGGGGTTCCTACACCTTC. It is translated as CASSEETGGSYTF.

This clonotype was picked up a small number of times. This chain uses TRBV6-2 or TRBV6-3 with TRBJ1-1; the match to TRBD1 covers 9 bases. The CDR3 is 14 amino acids. V shed 5 bases, J shed 6 bases, and the junction held 7 bases outside the gene matches. Germline V gene data show CDR1 as MNHEY and CDR2 as SVGEGT. CDR3 in DNA: TGTGCCAGCAGTCCGCAGACAGGGGGGGCTGAAGCTTTCTTT. It specifies CASSPQTGGAEAFF.

V usage is TRBV7-2 and J usage is TRBJ1-3, with TRBD1 as a possible D gene (5 bases). Germline CDR1 is SGHTA and CDR2 is FQGNSA. This CDR3 spans 15 amino acids. The germline V and J ends were trimmed by 5 bases and 4 bases, with 15 bases remaining between them. The CDR3, as DNA: TGTGCCAGCAGCCCTAGGGGCAGCTCAGGAAACACCATATATTTT. Residues: CASSPRGSSGNTIYF.

The V call is TRBV7-2, the J call TRBJ1-6, with D unresolved. The CDR3 spans 14 residues. CDR1 and CDR2 from the germline V gene are SGHTA and FQGNSA. Trimming cost V 3 bases and J 9 bases, with 12 bases left between them. CDR3 nucleotides: TGTGCCAGCAGCTTGCAAGGGTCGGCTTCACCCCTCCACTTT. Translating it yields CASSLQGSASPLHF.

V usage is TRBV20-1 and J usage is TRBJ2-5; D remains ambiguous. With 2 bases removed from V and 5 bases from J, the gap between germline ends came to 6 bases. Germline assignment: CDR1 DFQATT and CDR2 SNEGSKA (reference sequence). The CDR3 is 11 amino acids. This CDR3 is CSARLGETQYF. CDR3 nucleotide sequence: TGCAGTGCTAGACTGGGGGAGACCCAGTACTTC.